This T cell receptor beta chain emerged from a study of blood T cell repertoires in COVID-19. Study overall: PBMCs, B-cell-depleted T cells, or T cells provided the cDNA or gDNA that made up the material.

This CDR3 spans 14 amino acids. Trimming stripped 4 bases from V and 5 bases from J, with 12 bases between. In germline, CDR1 is SGHRS, CDR2 YFSETQ. The repertoire was sequenced with immunoSEQ multiplex PCR; TCRdb's copy has only in-frame clones and lacks some. Of 40,000 to 45,000 clones in the sample, roughly 89% were seen once. This receptor was obtained from a man aged 45 to 65 with active COVID-19. This chain connects TRBV5-1 to TRBJ2-2; the D gene is possibly TRBD2 (6 bases). The sequencing sample was made of peripheral blood. DNA for the CDR3: TGCGCCAGCAGCGGCCAGCGGGCTACCGGGGAGCTGTTTTTT. Amino acids: CASSGQRATGELFF.